The following is a TCR beta chain sequence with its context. Its antigen is unknown. Germline V CDR1 and CDR2: LNHNV, YYDKDF (reference sequence). The CDR3 loop spans 14 amino acids. Deletions cut 3 bases from V and 2 bases from J, with 10 bases between. The data originate from a study of cytomegalovirus exposure and HLA in healthy donors. Method: immunoSEQ multiplex PCR; TCRdb's copy keeps in-frame clones and lacks some. The sample lists approximately 150,000 clones, around nine tenths seen once, with around 10% in the top ten. Findings of the study overall: CMV antigen specificity was confirmed in vitro for a few CMV-associated chains. The tendency of first-cohort TCR clusters to co-occur in the 90 to 150 validation repertoires was the finding of a later analysis. Most TCR sequences showed up rarely, but some public TCRs showed up in many donors. The study put under 200 TCR beta chains on its list as cytomegalovirus-associated.

This clonotype was sampled from a man younger than 30 in good health and CMV-seropositive. The V call is TRBV15, the J call TRBJ2-5, with D possibly matching TRBD2 (5 bases). The sequenced sample was PBMCs. CDR3 loop: CATSSLGVQETQYF. For the CDR3, the DNA is TGTGCCACCAGCAGTCTGGGAGTTCAAGAGACCCAGTACTTC.